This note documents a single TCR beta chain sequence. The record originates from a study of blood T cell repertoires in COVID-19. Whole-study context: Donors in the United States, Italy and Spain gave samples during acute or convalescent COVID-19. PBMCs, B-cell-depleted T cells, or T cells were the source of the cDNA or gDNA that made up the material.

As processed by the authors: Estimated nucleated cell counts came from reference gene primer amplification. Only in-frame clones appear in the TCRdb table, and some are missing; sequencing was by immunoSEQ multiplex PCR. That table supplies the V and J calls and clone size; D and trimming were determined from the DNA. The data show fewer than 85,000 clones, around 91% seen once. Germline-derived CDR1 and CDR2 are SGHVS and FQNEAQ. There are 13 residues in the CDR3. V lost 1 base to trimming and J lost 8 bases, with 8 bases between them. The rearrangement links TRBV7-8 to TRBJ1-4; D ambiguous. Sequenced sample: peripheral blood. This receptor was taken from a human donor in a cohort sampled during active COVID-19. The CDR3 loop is CASSLDGEEKLFF. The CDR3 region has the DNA TGTGCCAGCAGCTTAGACGGGGAGGAAAAACTGTTTTTT.